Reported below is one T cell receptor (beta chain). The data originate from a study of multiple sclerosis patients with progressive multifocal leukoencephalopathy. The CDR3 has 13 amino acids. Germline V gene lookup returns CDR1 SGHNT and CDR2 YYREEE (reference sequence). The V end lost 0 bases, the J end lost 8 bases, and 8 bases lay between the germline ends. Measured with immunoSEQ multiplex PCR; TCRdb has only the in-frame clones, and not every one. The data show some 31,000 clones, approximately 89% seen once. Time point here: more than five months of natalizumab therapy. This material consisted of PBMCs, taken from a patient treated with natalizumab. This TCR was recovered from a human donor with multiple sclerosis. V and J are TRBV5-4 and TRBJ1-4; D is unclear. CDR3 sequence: CASSLETNEKLFF. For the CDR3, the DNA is TGTGCCAGCAGCTTGGAGACAAACGAAAAACTGTTTTTT.